This T cell receptor (beta chain) was documented in a study of cytomegalovirus exposure and HLA in healthy donors. Study-wide results and caveats: Highest at DRB1 and lowest at HLA-C, TCR association rates differed among HLA loci in a later analysis.

CDR3 size: 18 residues. Trimming removed 1 base from V and 0 bases from J; junction bases left unmatched: 3. In germline, CDR1 is MGHRA, CDR2 YSYEKL. In nominal health when sampled, donors likely had unrecorded immune exposures nonetheless. This PCR relied on a set of 60 Vbeta primers and 13 Jbeta primers. Sequencing used immunoSEQ multiplex PCR; TCRdb keeps in-frame clones, though not all of them. The table shows more than 20,000 clones, with roughly 68% occurring only once. Comment on this clone: Its target is unknown.

The source of this sequence is a woman aged 45-65 years in good health and CMV-seronegative. The sample was PBMCs. The gene calls are TRBV4-1 and TRBJ2-1; TRBD2 aligns across 13 bases. The CDR3 bases are TGCGCCAGCAGCCAAGGGGGACTAGCGGGGAGCTCCTACAATGAGCAGTTCTTC. Translated, it gives CASSQGGLAGSSYNEQFF.